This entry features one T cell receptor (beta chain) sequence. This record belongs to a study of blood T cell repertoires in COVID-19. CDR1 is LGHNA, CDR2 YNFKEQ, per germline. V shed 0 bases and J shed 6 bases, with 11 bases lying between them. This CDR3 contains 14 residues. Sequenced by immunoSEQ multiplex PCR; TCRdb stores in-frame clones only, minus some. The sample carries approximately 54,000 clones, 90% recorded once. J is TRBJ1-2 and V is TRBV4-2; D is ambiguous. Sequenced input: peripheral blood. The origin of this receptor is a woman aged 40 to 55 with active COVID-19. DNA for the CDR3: TGTGCCAGCAGCCAAGAAGGCAGGCTTGATGGCTACACCTTC. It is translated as CASSQEGRLDGYTF.